This TCR beta chain was sequenced during a study of shared clonotypes between healthy human individuals. Study-wide points: There were few donors, and this limited the genetic and exposure-history diversity represented. Only blood was sampled; tissue repertoires likely differ. Sharing across several donors was seen in 4.5% to 6.5% of naive CD4 clonotypes.

Per germline, CDR1 SGHDT and CDR2 YYEEEE. The ends were cut back, 0 bases at V and 2 bases at J, with 13 bases in the middle. The CDR3 is 16 amino acids. The naive CD8 subset, CD45RO-negative cells positively selected for CCR7, excluded terminally differentiated effector memory CD45RA+ cells. Donors were healthy HIV-negative adults without recently reported acute infections or vaccinations. Details on this clone: Antigen unknown.

Sequenced by immunoSEQ multiplex PCR; TCRdb stores in-frame clones only, minus some. This repertoire shows hundreds of thousands of clones, about 95% found once; its top ten account for around 0.12%. The TCR originated in a young woman in good health. The sequenced sample consisted of naive CD8+ T cells sorted from blood. The rearrangement uses TRBV5-6 and TRBJ2-3; D possibly corresponds to TRBD2 (6 bases). CDR3 coding DNA: TGTGCCAGCAGCTTGGTTTCCAGCGGGTACACAGATACGCAGTATTTT. Translating it yields CASSLVSSGYTDTQYF.